These 29 T cell receptor beta chains share one sample of origin, sequenced in a study of shared clonotypes between healthy human individuals. The assay was immunoSEQ multiplex PCR, and TCRdb's table has in-frame clones only and misses some. The sample records about 2.1 million clones, just over 90% being singletons. Naive CD8 isolation took CD45RO-negative cells positively selected for CCR7 and excluded terminally differentiated effector memory CD45RA+ cells. The specimen sequenced was naive CD8+ T cells from PBMCs. The receptors stem from a man in his late teens or twenties in good health. Some clones in this sample may be carry-over from other donors' samples.

The chain is built from TRBV19 and TRBJ1-1; TRBD1 agrees at 7 bases. The CDR3 totals 12 residues. Trimming at V came to 8 bases and at J to 4 bases, leaving 4 bases not matched to a gene. CDR1 and CDR2 (germline): LNHDA, SQIVND (reference sequence). The CDR3 loop reads CASSSGGTEAFF. The DNA of the CDR3 is TGTGCCAGTTCTTCAGGGGGCACTGAAGCTTTCTTT.

V gene TRBV30 combines with J gene TRBJ2-1; 11 nucleotides agree with TRBD2. V was clipped by 5 bases and J by 8 bases; unmatched bases: 17. Germline V gene data show CDR1 as GTSNPN and CDR2 as SVGIG (reference sequence). This CDR3 has 17 amino acids. CDR3 bases: TGTGCCTGGGAAAACCTTCATAGCGGGAGGGCCGGATATGAGCAGTTCTTC. Translating it yields CAWENLHSGRAGYEQFF.

The rearrangement uses TRBV27 and TRBJ2-7, with unresolved D. CDR1 and CDR2 (germline): MNHEY, SMNVEV (reference sequence). The CDR3 totals 13 residues. Trimming pared 5 bases from V and 5 bases from J, leaving 13 bases between. The CDR3 spells CASSEYLTHEQYF. Here the CDR3 DNA reads TGTGCCAGCAGTGAATACCTAACCCACGAGCAGTACTTC.

The chain joins TRBV7-2 to TRBJ2-7; the match to TRBD2 covers 9 bases. The CDR3 sequence is 15 residues long. The V gene's germline CDR1 is SGHTA and CDR2 FQGNSA. Trimming removed 1 base from V and 4 bases from J; junction bases left unmatched: 5. CDR3 in amino acids: CASSLGGLAGYEQYF. CDR3 in DNA: TGTGCCAGCAGCTTAGGCGGGCTAGCGGGATACGAGCAGTACTTC.

V and J are TRBV13 and TRBJ2-2; no firm D call. The length of the CDR3 is 18 residues. Germline V gene sequence: CDR1 PRHDT, CDR2 FYEKMQ (reference sequence). Trimming cost V 5 bases and J 1 base, with 20 bases left between them. The CDR3 DNA follows: TGTGCCAGCAGCCAGACGGCGGCTACAGTCGGGAACACCGGGGAGCTGTTTTTT. Protein: CASSQTAATVGNTGELFF.

The chain combines TRBV27 with TRBJ2-5; maybe TRBD1 (6 bases). The CDR3 sequence is 15 residues long. Germline-derived CDR1 and CDR2 are MNHEY and SMNVEV (reference sequence). Deletions cut 7 bases from V and 4 bases from J, with 19 bases between. The CDR3 loop reads CASKKNRVGRETQYF. The CDR3 DNA follows: TGTGCCAGCAAAAAAAACAGGGTAGGGCGAGAGACCCAGTACTTC.

This chain links TRBV4-3 with TRBJ1-5, with D perhaps matching TRBD1 (5 bases). Germline V gives CDR1 LGHNA, CDR2 YSLEER. The CDR3 length is 14 residues. The V and J ends lost 3 bases and 7 bases respectively, with 13 bases between them. CDR3 DNA: TGCGCCAGCAGCCACACTTCAGGGATACAGCCCCAGCATTTT. Protein: CASSHTSGIQPQHF.

The chain combines TRBV28 with TRBJ2-2; 11 nucleotides agree with TRBD1. The CDR3 runs to 15 residues. In germline, CDR1 is MDHEN, CDR2 SYDVKM. V gave up 8 bases and J gave up 4 bases; unmatched junction bases: 6. The CDR3, as DNA: TGTGCCAGCGTATACGGGACAGGGGGCACCGGGGAGCTGTTTTTT. Translation gives CASVYGTGGTGELFF.

The gene calls are TRBV10-2 and TRBJ2-1; a possible D gene is TRBD2 (6 bases). The CDR3 loop spans 14 amino acids. V dropped 7 bases and J dropped 12 bases, with 22 bases sitting between them. The germline CDR1 and CDR2 sequences are WSHSY and SAAADI. The CDR3 reads CASKETSTRARQFF. The DNA for the CDR3 is TGCGCCAGCAAAGAAACTAGCACCCGTGCTAGGCAGTTCTTC.

V usage is TRBV7-9 and J usage is TRBJ2-1; TRBD2 agrees at 8 bases. Germline V gives CDR1 SEHNR, CDR2 FQNEAQ (reference sequence). V shed 5 bases and J 2 bases; nucleotides not matched to a gene: 8. This CDR3 has 16 residues. The CDR3 DNA follows: TGTGCCAGCAGCGGGCGAAGCGGGAGTACCTACAATGAGCAGTTCTTC. It is translated as CASSGRSGSTYNEQFF.

The gene calls are TRBV7-9 and TRBJ2-5; D perhaps matches TRBD2 (6 bases). This CDR3 spans 15 amino acids. Germline V gives CDR1 SEHNR, CDR2 FQNEAQ (reference sequence). Trimming took off 5 bases at V and 4 bases at J, with 17 bases between the two ends. For the CDR3, the DNA is TGTGCCAGCAGCCACCCGACTAGGAACCCAGAGACCCAGTACTTC. It is translated as CASSHPTRNPETQYF.

For the CDR3, the DNA is TGTGCCAGCAGCGAACGGGACTTTTATCAAGAGACCCAGTACTTC. Its translation: CASSERDFYQETQYF. The genes are TRBV7-6 and TRBJ2-5; D is perhaps TRBD2 (6 bases). The CDR3 spans 15 residues. Germline CDR1 SGHVS, CDR2 FNYEAQ. V was shortened by 5 bases and J by 2 bases, with 15 bases between the two germline ends. Full variable domain (rest looked up from reference TRBV7-6 and TRBJ2-5): GAGVSQSPRYKVTKRGQDVALRCDPISGHVSLYWYRQALGQGPEFLTYFNYEAQQDKSGLPNDRFSAERPEGSISTLTIQRTEQRDSAMYRCASSERDFYQETQYFGPGTRLLVL.

The V call is TRBV7-3, the J call TRBJ1-1; D gene ambiguous. Germline V gene data show CDR1 as SGHTA and CDR2 as FQGTGA. V was clipped by 2 bases and J by 1 base, with 11 bases between them. The CDR3 sequence is 15 residues long. CDR3 bases: TGTGCCAGCAGCTTATCGGGAGGGCCGAACACTGAAGCTTTCTTT. Protein product: CASSLSGGPNTEAFF.

This sequence joins TRBV27 and TRBJ2-5; D is undetermined. Deletions cut 5 bases from V and 4 bases from J, with 14 bases between. The V gene's germline CDR1 is MNHEY and CDR2 SMNVEV (reference sequence). The CDR3 sequence is 14 residues long. The CDR3 nucleotides read TGTGCCAGCAGTATAACACTAAACGGAGAGACCCAGTACTTC. This sequence encodes CASSITLNGETQYF.

With regard to this clone: Other DNA sequences in this sample translate to the same CDR3. The CDR3 DNA reads as TGTGCCAGTAGTATCGAGCTAGCGGGCCCGTACGAGCAGTACTTC. Its translation: CASSIELAGPYEQYF. The chain is built from TRBV19 and TRBJ2-7; TRBD2 aligns across 8 bases. From germline, CDR1 is LNHDA and CDR2 SQIVND (reference sequence). After removal of 3 bases from V and 4 bases from J, the junction contained 8 bases not matched to a gene. This CDR3 has 15 amino acids.

Concerning this clone itself: The same CDR3 can be traced to other DNA sequences in this sample. J is TRBJ2-2 and V is TRBV19; a weak D match, TRBD1 (6 bases). Trimming left V 5 bases short and J 1 base short, with 11 bases between. Germline V CDR1 and CDR2: LNHDA, SQIVND (reference sequence). The CDR3 runs to 15 residues. The CDR3 region is CASSLGTLNTGELFF. The CDR3 DNA is TGTGCCAGTAGTCTCGGGACACTGAACACCGGGGAGCTGTTTTTT.

A single count supports this clone. CDR3 bases: TGTGCCTGGGGCCAGGGGGCTACTAATGAAAAACTGTTTTTT. Its protein product is CAWGQGATNEKLFF. This sequence joins TRBV30 and TRBJ1-4, with 8 nucleotides matching TRBD1. Trimming at V came to 5 bases and at J to 2 bases, leaving 4 bases not matched to a gene. The CDR3 is 14 residues long. Germline V CDR1 and CDR2: GTSNPN, SVGIG (reference sequence).

The CDR3 here is CASSQDRATGFRGNTIYF. The CDR3 DNA is TGTGCCAGCAGCCAAGATCGGGCAACAGGGTTTCGTGGAAACACCATATATTTT. The J gene is TRBJ1-3, the V gene TRBV4-2; D is possibly TRBD1 (6 bases). The germline gives CDR1 LGHNA, CDR2 YNFKEQ. Trimming took 0 bases from V and 3 from J, leaving 18 bases between them. The CDR3 covers 18 residues.

This sequence joins TRBV18 and TRBJ2-7; 10 bases are a match to TRBD2. Germline V lookup: CDR1 KGHSH, CDR2 LQKENI. Trimming took 2 bases from V and 3 from J; bases not matched to a gene: 25. The CDR3 contains 22 residues. The CDR3 here is CASSPRGEDGRDSGLAHYEQYF. The CDR3 DNA reads TGTGCCAGCTCACCAAGGGGGGAAGACGGACGGGACTCGGGACTAGCGCACTACGAGCAGTACTTC.

This clone is a singleton in its sample. The rearrangement joins TRBV6-1 to TRBJ2-2; no definite D call. The V end lost 1 base, the J end lost 5 bases, and 14 bases lay between the germline ends. CDR3 length: 16 residues. The germline gives CDR1 MNHNS, CDR2 SASEGT. CDR3 protein: CASSEDPGGRTGELFF. CDR3 coding DNA: TGTGCCAGCAGTGAAGACCCAGGTGGTAGGACCGGGGAGCTGTTTTTT.

This chain connects TRBV15 to TRBJ1-2; unclear D gene. CDR1 LNHNV and CDR2 YYDKDF come from the germline V gene (reference sequence). The CDR3 loop spans 14 amino acids. The V and J ends lost 1 base and 8 bases respectively, with 14 bases between them. CDR3 coding DNA: TGTGCCACCAGCAGAGTCCTTCGGGGTGTGGGCTACACCTTC. Translation: CATSRVLRGVGYTF.

This chain uses TRBV28 with TRBJ2-2; D remains ambiguous. Germline V gene data show CDR1 as MDHEN and CDR2 as SYDVKM. Trimming left V 4 bases short and J 5 bases short, with 14 bases between. This CDR3 has 15 amino acids. In DNA, the CDR3 is TGTGCCAGCAGTTCGGGTCATGTGGGGACCGGGGAGCTGTTTTTT. Amino acids: CASSSGHVGTGELFF. The full variable domain, rest sourced from reference TRBV28 and TRBJ2-2, is DVKVTQSSRYLVKRTGEKVFLECVQDMDHENMFWYRQDPGLGLRLIYFSYDVKMKEKGDIPEGYSVSREKKERFSLILESASTNQTSMYLCASSSGHVGTGELFFGEGSRLTVL.

The V gene is TRBV7-9, the J gene TRBJ2-5; D may be TRBD1 or TRBD2 (5 bases each). The CDR3 contains 15 residues. From germline, CDR1 is SEHNR and CDR2 FQNEAQ (reference sequence). V shed 5 bases and J shed 0 bases, with 13 bases lying between them. CDR3 nucleotide sequence: TGTGCCAGCAGCCCTGGGACGGCCTACCAAGAGACCCAGTACTTC. Amino acid sequence: CASSPGTAYQETQYF.

The genes are TRBV27 and TRBJ2-7; possible D gene TRBD1, 6 bases. The CDR3 totals 16 residues. Germline CDR1 reads MNHEY; CDR2 reads SMNVEV (reference sequence). Between the trimmed V and J ends, which lost 2 bases and 2 bases, there was a span of 16 bases. The CDR3 loop reads CASSLGPGTSPYEQYF. CDR3 DNA sequence: TGTGCCAGCAGTTTAGGCCCCGGGACATCACCCTACGAGCAGTACTTC.

The chain joins TRBV7-2 to TRBJ2-7, with 8 bases matching TRBD2. Germline CDR1 and CDR2: SGHTA and FQGNSA. The trim removed 1 base at V and 3 bases at J, leaving 2 bases unmatched. The CDR3 sequence is 14 residues long. CDR3 nucleotides: TGTGCCAGCAGCTTAGTGGCGGGGGGCTACGAGCAGTACTTC. Its protein is CASSLVAGGYEQYF.

V gene TRBV27 combines with J gene TRBJ2-3; TRBD1 matches at 7 bases. The J segment lost 0 bases and the V segment lost 7 bases, leaving 10 bases of the junction unmatched. Germline CDR1 reads MNHEY; CDR2 reads SMNVEV (reference sequence). CDR3 size: 16 residues. CDR3 bases: TGTGCCAGCACGACCCTACAGGGGTTAAGCACAGATACGCAGTATTTT. Its translation: CASTTLQGLSTDTQYF.

The chain combines TRBV28 with TRBJ2-7; the match to TRBD1 covers 8 bases. Germline CDR1 and CDR2: MDHEN and SYDVKM. V was clipped by 6 bases and J by 2 bases; unmatched bases: 12. This CDR3 comprises 16 residues. In DNA, the CDR3 is TGTGCCAGCAGGCCTGCCGTACGACAGGGGACCTACGAGCAGTACTTC. Its translation: CASRPAVRQGTYEQYF.

The CDR3 loop reads CASSGGTRFSNQPQHF. For the CDR3, the DNA is TGTGCCAGCAGTGGAGGGACACGCTTTAGCAATCAGCCCCAGCATTTT. The chain joins TRBV6-1 to TRBJ1-5; D is possibly TRBD1 (6 bases). The CDR3 is made up of 16 amino acids. CDR1 is MNHNS, CDR2 SASEGT, per germline. V was shortened by 4 bases and J by 0 bases, with 13 bases between the two germline ends.

This clone was seen only a few times. CDR3 amino acids: CASSSQGGTEAFF. CDR3 nucleotide sequence: TGTGCCAGCAGCTCCCAGGGGGGGACTGAAGCTTTCTTT. The chain links TRBV11-2 to TRBJ1-1, with TRBD1 matching 7 bases. CDR1 is SGHAT, CDR2 FQNNGV, per germline. CDR3 size: 13 residues. V gave up 4 bases and J gave up 5 bases; unmatched junction bases: 4.